Below are 24 T cell receptor beta chains sequenced from a single sample in a study of lymphopenia after photon versus proton radiotherapy. Profiling relied on immunoSEQ multiplex PCR, and the TCRdb table lists in-frame clones only, not all of them. This table holds nearly 25,000 clones, about 82% found once. This material consisted of peripheral blood, taken from a patient treated with proton-based radiotherapy. The receptors originated from a woman aged 70-85 years with pancreatic cancer.

The chain has TRBV5-1 and TRBJ2-5; a weak D match, TRBD1 (7 bases). The CDR3 is 15 amino acids. The V gene lost 5 bases and the J gene lost 6 bases, with 20 bases spanning the gap. Germline V CDR1 and CDR2: SGHRS, YFSETQ. The CDR3 region has the DNA TGCGCCAGCAGAGGTTCAGGGGGACTCGAGAAGACCCAGTACTTC. It specifies CASRGSGGLEKTQYF.

There are a few counts of this clone. Here the CDR3 reads CATSRGVLIGMSTGELFF. CDR3 bases: TGTGCCACCAGCAGAGGGGTATTGATAGGCATGAGCACCGGGGAGCTGTTTTTT. The genes are TRBV15 and TRBJ2-2, with no clear D. V gave up 1 base and J gave up 4 bases, with 19 bases separating them. The germline V gene has CDR1 LNHNV and CDR2 YYDKDF (reference sequence). The CDR3 length is 18 residues.

V gene TRBV27 combines with J gene TRBJ2-3; no reliable D call. V was pared by 5 bases and J by 2 bases, with 5 bases between. Germline V gives CDR1 MNHEY, CDR2 SMNVEV (reference sequence). The CDR3 runs 12 residues. CDR3 protein: CASSQTTDTQYF. As DNA, the CDR3 is TGTGCCAGCAGTCAAACCACAGATACGCAGTATTTT.

This clone showed up just a few times. The gene calls are TRBV19 and TRBJ2-4, with TRBD1 matching 7 bases. Germline V gene sequence: CDR1 LNHDA, CDR2 SQIVND (reference sequence). Trimming took 8 bases from V and 8 from J; bases not matched to a gene: 15. This CDR3 has 15 amino acids. CDR3 sequence: CASSSARDSTYIQYF. CDR3 DNA: TGTGCCAGTTCGTCAGCCCGGGACAGCACGTACATTCAGTACTTC.

The V call is TRBV7-9, the J call TRBJ1-1; D is possibly TRBD1 (5 bases). Germline V lookup: CDR1 SEHNR, CDR2 FQNEAQ (reference sequence). The CDR3 is made up of 13 amino acids. With 1 base removed from V and 8 bases from J, the gap between germline ends came to 11 bases. This CDR3 is CASSLGGRAEAFF. CDR3 nucleotides: TGTGCCAGCAGCTTAGGTGGCAGGGCAGAAGCTTTCTTT.

J is TRBJ2-5 and V is TRBV14; perhaps TRBD2 as D (5 bases). The CDR3 is 12 amino acids. Between the trimmed V and J ends, which lost 3 bases and 7 bases, there was a span of 9 bases. Germline lookup yields CDR1 SGHDN and CDR2 FVKESK. The CDR3 sequence is CASSQSRGTQYF. The CDR3 DNA is TGTGCCAGCAGCCAGAGCCGGGGGACCCAGTACTTC. Using reference TRBV14 and TRBJ2-5 for the parts outside the CDR3, the full variable domain is EAGVTQFPSHSVIEKGQTVTLRCDPISGHDNLYWYRRVMGKEIKFLLHFVKESKQDESGMPNNRFLAERTGGTYSTLKVQPAELEDSGVYFCASSQSRGTQYFGPGTRLLVL.

This chain's CDR3 is CASSLDRGQVGELFF. The CDR3 nucleotides are TGTGCCAGCAGCTTGGACAGGGGTCAGGTCGGGGAGCTGTTTTTT. This chain uses TRBV5-6 with TRBJ2-2; 7 bases agree with TRBD1. Trimming at V came to 0 bases and at J to 7 bases, leaving 6 bases not matched to a gene. Germline CDR1 reads SGHDT; CDR2 reads YYEEEE. The CDR3 loop spans 15 amino acids. The full variable domain, with the rest looked up from reference TRBV5-6 and TRBJ2-2, is DAGVTQSPTHLIKTRGQQVTLRCSPKSGHDTVSWYQQALGQGPQFIFQYYEEEERQRGNFPDRFSGHQFPNYSSELNVNALLLGDSALYLCASSLDRGQVGELFFGEGSRLTVL.

This clone was observed once. The rearrangement uses TRBV6-5 and TRBJ1-6; possibly TRBD1 for D (5 bases). Germline-derived CDR1 and CDR2 are MNHEY and SVGAGI. Trimming stripped 0 bases from V and 10 bases from J, with 16 bases between. The CDR3 spans 16 residues. The CDR3 protein is CASSYSFRVWGSPLHF. The CDR3, as DNA: TGTGCCAGCAGTTACTCGTTTCGGGTCTGGGGGTCACCCCTCCACTTT.

This sequence joins TRBV18 and TRBJ1-6; TRBD1 aligns across 9 bases. Germline V gives CDR1 KGHSH, CDR2 LQKENI. The CDR3 is 14 amino acids. J gave up 8 bases and V 3 bases, and 2 bases lay outside the gene matches. The CDR3 sequence: CASSPRDRDSPLHF. In DNA form, the CDR3 reads TGTGCCAGCTCACCTCGGGACAGGGATTCACCCCTCCACTTT.

The CDR3 region is CASTQANQETQYF. DNA for the CDR3: TGTGCCAGTACCCAGGCCAACCAAGAGACCCAGTACTTC. This chain uses TRBV19 with TRBJ2-5; D remains unclear. The V and J ends lost 7 bases and 0 bases respectively, with 9 bases between them. CDR3 size: 13 residues. CDR1 and CDR2 from the germline V gene are LNHDA and SQIVND (reference sequence).

The V call is TRBV7-2, the J call TRBJ2-1; 8 positions match TRBD2. J was trimmed by 8 bases and V by 7 bases; bases with no gene match: 4. This CDR3 comprises 12 residues. CDR1 SGHTA and CDR2 FQGNSA come from the germline V gene. CDR3 sequence (DNA): TGTGCCAGCATCGTGCGGGGGGATGAGCAGTTCTTC. Residues: CASIVRGDEQFF.

DNA of the CDR3: TGTGCCAGCAGTTTCTCGGTTATGTTGGATACGCAGTATTTT. Protein product: CASSFSVMLDTQYF. The gene calls are TRBV27 and TRBJ2-3, with no clear D. The CDR3 extends over 14 amino acids. The V gene's germline CDR1 is MNHEY and CDR2 SMNVEV (reference sequence). Trimming took off 3 bases at V and 6 bases at J, with 13 bases between the two ends.

The chain recombines TRBV5-1 with TRBJ2-7; D not resolved. Germline V gene sequence: CDR1 SGHRS, CDR2 YFSETQ. The CDR3 contains 13 residues. Trimming cost V 6 bases and J 0 bases, with 10 bases left between them. This chain's CDR3 is CASTLRPSYEQYF. The CDR3 DNA reads as TGCGCCAGCACCCTAAGGCCCTCCTACGAGCAGTACTTC.

V and J are TRBV5-8 and TRBJ2-2; the D gene is possibly TRBD2 (6 bases). V was cut by 0 bases and J by 5 bases, with 11 bases left in between. Germline V CDR1 and CDR2: SGHTS, YDEGEE. The CDR3 spans 15 residues. The CDR3 DNA sequence: TGTGCCAGCAGCTTGGTAGCGGTTCAAACCGGGGAGCTGTTTTTT. Amino acids: CASSLVAVQTGELFF.

This rearrangement joins TRBV15 to TRBJ2-6; the match to TRBD1 covers 7 bases. This CDR3 spans 18 amino acids. Germline V gene lookup returns CDR1 LNHNV and CDR2 YYDKDF (reference sequence). The V and J ends lost 0 bases and 2 bases, in that order; junction bases with no gene match: 7. Here the CDR3 DNA reads TGTGCCACCAGCAGAGAAACCCAGACAGGGACTGGGGCCAACGTCCTGACTTTC. This sequence encodes CATSRETQTGTGANVLTF.

This chain connects TRBV11-3 to TRBJ2-5; D gene ambiguous. The J call is doubtful: the DNA matches TRBJ2-7 better. The CDR3 totals 12 residues. Germline CDR1 is SGHNT and CDR2 is YENEEA. The CDR3 DNA is TGTGCCAGCAGCTTAGGAACCTACGAGCAGTACTTC. Translated, it gives CASSLGTYEQYF.

The chain links TRBV5-1 to TRBJ1-6, with D uncertain. The CDR3 loop spans 17 amino acids. V was trimmed by 0 bases and J by 0 bases, leaving 10 bases between them. Looked up from germline, CDR1 is SGHRS and CDR2 is YFSETQ. This chain's CDR3 is CASSLGQMSSYNSPLHF. In DNA form, the CDR3 reads TGCGCCAGCAGCTTGGGACAAATGAGCTCCTATAATTCACCCCTCCACTTT.

This chain uses TRBV7-2 with TRBJ2-7, with D possibly being TRBD2 (5 bases). Germline CDR1 is SGHTA and CDR2 is FQGNSA. The CDR3 is made up of 13 amino acids. Trimming stripped 1 base from V and 5 bases from J, with 9 bases between. CDR3 nucleotide sequence: TGTGCCAGCAGCTTAGTAGGTAGCGACGAGCAGTACTTC. This gives the protein CASSLVGSDEQYF.

The V call is TRBV7-8, the J call TRBJ2-7; D might be TRBD2 (6 bases). Germline CDR1 SGHVS, CDR2 FQNEAQ. The CDR3 consists of 15 residues. With 5 bases removed from V and 1 base from J, the gap between germline ends came to 15 bases. The CDR3 nucleotides are TGTGCCAGCAGCCAGAGCGGGTACGAATCCTACGAGCAGTACTTC. It encodes CASSQSGYESYEQYF.

V usage is TRBV6-5 and J usage is TRBJ2-5; 9 nucleotides line up with TRBD1. CDR1 and CDR2 (germline): MNHEY, SVGAGI. The trim removed 5 bases at V and 5 bases at J, leaving 9 bases unmatched. The CDR3 has 15 amino acids. CDR3 coding DNA: TGTGCCAGCAGTCCTCGGCGGGACAGGGTCGAGACCCAGTACTTC. Its protein is CASSPRRDRVETQYF.

This clone was detected only a few times. This chain joins TRBV13 and TRBJ1-2, with TRBD1 matching over 7 bases. The CDR3 has 14 residues. Germline assignment: CDR1 PRHDT and CDR2 FYEKMQ (reference sequence). Losses at the gene ends were 3 bases for V and 4 bases for J; bases not matched to a gene: 5. This CDR3 reads CASSFQTGSYGYTF. For the CDR3, the DNA is TGTGCCAGCAGCTTCCAGACAGGGAGCTATGGCTACACCTTC.

This clone was recorded a few times. V gene TRBV19 combines with J gene TRBJ1-1, with 10 bases aligning to TRBD1. V lost 7 bases to trimming and J lost 0 bases; unmatched junction nucleotides: 5. This CDR3 comprises 15 residues. The germline CDR1 and CDR2 sequences are LNHDA and SQIVND (reference sequence). DNA for the CDR3: TGTGCCAGTAAACGACAGGGGGCGATGAACACTGAAGCTTTCTTT. Amino acids: CASKRQGAMNTEAFF.

The CDR3 loop reads CASSPQTAGETQYF. Here the CDR3 DNA reads TGTGCCAGCAGTCCCCAAACGGCCGGAGAGACCCAGTACTTC. The chain carries TRBV28 and TRBJ2-5; unclear D gene. The V and J ends lost 5 bases and 4 bases respectively, with 14 bases between them. The CDR3 sequence is 14 residues long. From germline, CDR1 is MDHEN and CDR2 SYDVKM.

This clone has only a few counts. J is TRBJ2-7 and V is TRBV19; D uncertain. V dropped 5 bases and J dropped 0 bases, with 11 bases sitting between them. The CDR3 spans 14 residues. Germline lookup yields CDR1 LNHDA and CDR2 SQIVND (reference sequence). DNA for the CDR3: TGTGCCAGTAGTCCGCGGTCTGGCTCCTACGAGCAGTACTTC. Translated: CASSPRSGSYEQYF.